This T cell receptor beta chain was obtained from a study of Tregs in tolerant kidney transplant recipients. Study-wide findings and caveats: Tolerant patients' donor-specific Tregs expanded beyond overall Tregs, suggesting antigen-driven growth. Expanding Tregs on activated donor B cells appeared to best identify donor-specific TCRbeta clones.

Unstimulated regulatory T cells (CD4+CD25+CD127-), CD4+CD25- non-regulatory cells, CD4 and CD8 cells were FACS-sorted from thawed PBMCs. Germline V CDR1 and CDR2: KGHSH, LQKENI. The CDR3 sequence is 14 residues long. V shed 1 base and J 8 bases; nucleotides not matched to a gene: 4. Regarding this clone: Its antigen remains unknown. The DNA ends 3 residues before the CDR3 does, and the rest of the CDR3 is filled in from the germline J gene.

Measured with immunoSEQ multiplex PCR; TCRdb has only the in-frame clones, and not every one. This sample's table has approximately 49,000 clones. The clonotype originates from a human donor who received a combined kidney and bone marrow transplant. Sample: CD4+ T cells from blood, taken before the transplant. J is TRBJ1-4 and V is TRBV18; 7 bases line up with TRBD1. CDR3 region: CASSPLGTAEKLFF. CDR3 DNA, as far as it was read: TGTGCCAGCTCACCACTGGGGACAGCCGAAAAA.